The 16 T cell receptor beta chains reported below all come from one sample, sequenced in a study of blood T cells in healthy people across ages. Combining a sample-barcoded 5' primer with a J-beta primer mix, a second PCR ran for roughly 6 to 12 cycles. TCRdb processed the 5' RACE reads anew with MiXCR; each CDR3 protein has one entry. Seen here are around 320,000 distinct CDR3 sequences, around 30% observed once, and the top ten hold 29%. The sequenced sample consisted of blood. The receptors were gathered from a woman between 70 and 85 years old in good health.

This clonotype showed up just a few times. CDR3 protein: CASSWAGADTGELFF. CDR3 DNA sequence: TGTGCCAGCAGCTGGGCTGGGGCTGACACCGGGGAGCTGTTTTTT. The chain links TRBV7-8 to TRBJ2-2; D may be TRBD1 (5 bases). V lost 4 bases to trimming and J lost 3 bases, with 12 bases between them. Germline assignment: CDR1 SGHVS and CDR2 FQNEAQ. The CDR3 is 15 residues long.

This clonotype was observed at least ten times. The gene calls are TRBV10-3 and TRBJ2-5; TRBD2 matches at 9 bases. Trimming cost V 6 bases and J 2 bases; bases outside gene matches: 10. CDR1 is ENHRY and CDR2 is SYGVKD in the germline V gene. The CDR3 has 16 amino acids. The CDR3 loop reads CAISGGTSSSQETQYF. CDR3 DNA: TGTGCCATCAGCGGAGGGACTAGCAGTTCTCAAGAGACCCAGTACTTC.

The rearrangement joins TRBV3-1 to TRBJ1-2; D gene ambiguous. V lost 0 bases and J 8 bases, leaving 10 bases between the germline ends. The CDR3 has 13 residues. Germline V gene data show CDR1 as LGHDT and CDR2 as YNNKEL (reference sequence). The CDR3 region is CASSQEKGLGYTF. The DNA for the CDR3 is TGTGCCAGCAGCCAAGAGAAGGGTTTGGGCTACACCTTC.

This clonotype was counted a few times. V is TRBV5-5 and J is TRBJ1-5; possibly TRBD1 for D (5 bases). Trimming shortened V by 3 bases and J by 7 bases, and 17 bases separated the two germline ends. The CDR3 contains 15 residues. CDR1 SGHKS and CDR2 YYEKEE come from the germline V gene (reference sequence). CDR3 amino acids: CASSSNAQGSQPQHF. CDR3 DNA: TGTGCCAGCAGCTCTAACGCCCAGGGTTCACAGCCCCAGCATTTT. Together with reference TRBV5-5 and TRBJ1-5, the CDR3 gives the full variable domain: DAGVTQSPTHLIKTRGQQVTLRCSPISGHKSVSWYQQVLGQGPQFIFQYYEKEERGRGNFPDRFSARQFPNYSSELNVNALLLGDSALYLCASSSNAQGSQPQHFGDGTRLSIL.

This clonotype was counted a few times. One end of the junction fails to match germline, which may point to a read error. This rearrangement joins TRBV12-3 or TRBV12-4 to TRBJ2-6; 10 bases map to TRBD1. The CDR3 spans 16 residues. The CDR3 DNA reads as TGTGCCAGCAGTGGGACAGGGGTGTCTGGGACCAACGTCCTGACTTTC. Protein product: CASSGTGVSGTNVLTF.

The chain recombines TRBV5-1 with TRBJ1-2; D unclear. This CDR3 spans 12 amino acids. Trimming left V 0 bases short and J 10 bases short, with 10 bases between. Germline-derived CDR1 and CDR2 are SGHRS and YFSETQ. In DNA, the CDR3 is TGCGCCAGCAGCTTGGGTTTGGATGCCTACACCTTC. As protein: CASSLGLDAYTF.

A few counts support this clonotype. The chain is built from TRBV29-1 and TRBJ2-3; D may be TRBD1 (6 bases). Germline V CDR1 and CDR2: SQVTM, ANQGSEA. The CDR3 covers 14 residues. Trimming removed 4 bases at V and 4 bases at J, with 15 bases between. The CDR3 coding sequence is TGCAGCGTTGCGACAGGACGCATTCCAGATACGCAGTATTTT. Translation: CSVATGRIPDTQYF.

This clonotype was counted only a few times. V usage is TRBV6-1 and J usage is TRBJ2-1; TRBD2 might be the D (7 bases). The V end lost 7 bases, the J end lost 3 bases, and 13 bases lay between the germline ends. This CDR3 is built from 14 residues. Germline CDR1 MNHNS, CDR2 SASEGT. The CDR3 protein is CASKQRDIYNEQFF. CDR3 sequence (DNA): TGTGCCAGCAAACAGCGGGACATCTACAATGAGCAGTTCTTC.

The chain joins TRBV7-2 to TRBJ2-5; D unclear. CDR3 size: 16 residues. Germline V lookup: CDR1 SGHTA, CDR2 FQGNSA. Trimming stripped 4 bases from V and 0 bases from J, with 15 bases between. CDR3 loop: CASSYPVRQNQETQYF. The CDR3 DNA sequence: TGTGCCAGCAGCTACCCAGTGCGGCAAAACCAAGAGACCCAGTACTTC.

This clonotype was counted a few times. The junction and the germline gene differ at one end; a read error may be behind it. The chain uses TRBV20-1 and TRBJ2-5; the D is unclear. The CDR3 runs 12 residues. CDR1 is DFQATT and CDR2 is SNEGSKA in the germline V gene (reference sequence). CDR3 residues: CSARFVLETQHF. The CDR3 coding sequence is TGCAGTGCTAGATTCGTCTTGGAGACCCAGCACTTC.

The chain couples TRBV20-1 to TRBJ2-5; D gene unclear. The CDR3 length is 13 residues. V lost 3 bases to trimming and J lost 6 bases, with 14 bases between them. Looked up from germline, CDR1 is DFQATT and CDR2 is SNEGSKA (reference sequence). The CDR3 reads CSASARGLKTQYF. The CDR3 DNA sequence: TGCAGTGCTAGTGCGCGAGGCTTGAAGACCCAGTACTTC.

In regard to this clonotype: One base away lies a much larger clone, so this may be a sequencing read error. The V call is TRBV7-2, the J call TRBJ2-7; the D gene is possibly TRBD1 (7 bases). Trimming shortened V by 3 bases and J by 5 bases, and 14 bases separated the two germline ends. Germline-derived CDR1 and CDR2 are SGHTA and FQGNSA. The CDR3 has 14 amino acids. The CDR3 nucleotides are TGTGCCAGCAGCTTGGTGCAGGGGGGAAACGAGCAGTACTTC. Translation: CASSLVQGGNEQYF.

The sample holds many counts of this clonotype. CDR3 in DNA: TGTGCCAGCAGCTCCCCCCCTCCGGGAGGCTCCTACAATGAGCAGTTCTTC. It yields the protein CASSSPPPGGSYNEQFF. J is TRBJ2-1 and V is TRBV7-2; the match to TRBD2 covers 7 bases. V dropped 4 bases and J dropped 0; count of bases not matched to a gene: 9. The CDR3 loop spans 17 amino acids. The germline CDR1 and CDR2 sequences are SGHTA and FQGNSA. The whole variable domain, filled in from reference TRBV7-2 and TRBJ2-1, reads GAGVSQSPSNKVTEKGKDVELRCDPISGHTALYWYRQSLGQGLEFLIYFQGNSAPDKSGLPSDRFSAERTGGSVSTLTIQRTQQEDSAVYLCASSSPPPGGSYNEQFFGPGTRLTVL.

The chain combines TRBV6-5 with TRBJ1-1; 9 nucleotides align to TRBD1. There are 14 residues in the CDR3. CDR1 MNHEY and CDR2 SVGAGI come from the germline V gene. V trimming: 7 bases; J trimming: 4 bases; junction bases outside the gene matches: 7. The CDR3 is CASNQQGAVTEAFF. DNA for the CDR3: TGTGCCAGCAACCAACAGGGGGCAGTCACTGAAGCTTTCTTT.

The chain is built from TRBV20-1 and TRBJ2-5; 12 bases map to TRBD1. The CDR3 spans 15 residues. Per germline, CDR1 DFQATT and CDR2 SNEGSKA (reference sequence). The V and J ends lost 3 bases and 5 bases, in that order; junction bases with no gene match: 7. Here the CDR3 reads CSASPGTGGAETQYF. In nucleotides, the CDR3 is TGCAGTGCTAGTCCCGGGACAGGGGGCGCTGAGACCCAGTACTTC.

This clonotype was picked up one time. The CDR3 coding sequence is TGTGCCGCCGGGACTAGCGGCACAGATACGCAGTATTTT. This codes for CAAGTSGTDTQYF. The rearrangement uses TRBV6-5 and TRBJ2-3; 10 bases agree with TRBD2. CDR3 length equals 13 residues. The V and J ends lost 11 bases and 1 base, in that order; junction bases with no gene match: 3. Germline V gives CDR1 MNHEY, CDR2 SVGAGI.